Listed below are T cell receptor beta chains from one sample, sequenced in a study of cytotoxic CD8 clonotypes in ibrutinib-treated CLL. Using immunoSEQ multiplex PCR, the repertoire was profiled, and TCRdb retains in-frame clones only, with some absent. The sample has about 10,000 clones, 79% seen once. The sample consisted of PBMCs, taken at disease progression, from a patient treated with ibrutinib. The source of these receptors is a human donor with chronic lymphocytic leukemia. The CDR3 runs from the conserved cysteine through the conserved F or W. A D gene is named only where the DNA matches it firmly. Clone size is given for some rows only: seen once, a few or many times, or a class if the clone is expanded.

CASSLNSGNTIYF TGTGCCAGCAGCCTGAACTCTGGAAACACCATATATTTT - - TRBJ1-3 TRBV9
CAISFSYEQYF TGTGCCATCAGTTTCTCCTACGAGCAGTACTTC - - TRBJ2-7 TRBV10-3
CASSLGGYPASYEQYF TGCGCCAGCAGCTTGGGTGGCTACCCTGCCTCCTACGAGCAGTACTTC - - TRBJ2-7 TRBV5-1
CASSPESGEKLFF TGTGCCAGCTCACCAGAAAGTGGGGAAAAACTGTTTTTT - - TRBJ1-4 TRBV18
CASSPRQLGGYTF TGTGCCAGCTCACCAAGACAGTTGGGCGGCTACACCTTC - - TRBJ1-2 TRBV18
CASTGFLGGNTEAFF TGTGCCAGCACTGGATTTTTGGGGGGGAACACTGAAGCTTTCTTT - once TRBJ1-1 TRBV11-1
CASRRGAGREKLFF TGTGCCAGCAGGAGAGGGGCAGGGCGGGAAAAACTGTTTTTT - - TRBJ1-4 TRBV2
CASASAPSTDTQYF TGTGCCAGCGCTAGCGCGCCTAGCACAGATACGCAGTATTTT - - TRBJ2-3 TRBV27
CASSLLRGSPGELFF TGTGCCAGCAGCCTTCTGAGGGGGAGTCCCGGGGAGCTGTTTTTT - - TRBJ2-2 TRBV28
CASSQCPGPTEAFF TGCGCCAGCAGTCAGTGTCCGGGCCCTACTGAAGCTTTCTTT - - TRBJ1-1 TRBV23-1
CASSYSGRNQPQHF TGTGCCAGCAGTTACTCAGGAAGAAATCAGCCCCAGCATTTT - - TRBJ1-5 TRBV6-5
CASSVPGQGAYEQYF TGCGCCAGCAGCGTGCCGGGACAGGGGGCCTACGAGCAGTACTTC TRBD1 - TRBJ2-7 TRBV5-1
CAISEGRRSSYEQYF TGTGCCATCAGTGAAGGCCGCAGGAGCTCCTACGAGCAGTACTTC - - TRBJ2-7 TRBV10-3
CASSQNRGLRNEQYF TGTGCCAGCAGTCAAAACAGGGGGCTAAGGAACGAGCAGTACTTC TRBD1 - TRBJ2-7 TRBV6-1
CASSSPRFGTTDTQYF TGTGCCAGCAGTTCCCCTCGTTTTGGGACCACAGATACGCAGTATTTT - - TRBJ2-3 TRBV6-6
CASSLTPKAGEKLFF TGCGCCAGCAGCTTAACCCCAAAGGCAGGCGAAAAACTGTTTTTT - - TRBJ1-4 TRBV5-1
CAISWGLTNTGELFF TGTGCCATCAGCTGGGGACTAACGAACACCGGGGAGCTGTTTTTT TRBD2 - TRBJ2-2 TRBV10-3
CASSLSSTGRETQYF TGTGCCAGCAGTTTATCCTCGACAGGGCGTGAGACCCAGTACTTC TRBD1 - TRBJ2-5 TRBV28
CASSPMLAETPAKNIQYF TGTGCCAGCTCACCAATGCTAGCCGAGACCCCGGCCAAAAACATTCAGTACTTC - - TRBJ2-4 TRBV18
CASSIGLTRGTEAFF TGTGCCAGTAGTATAGGTCTTACCAGAGGGACTGAAGCTTTCTTT - - TRBJ1-1 TRBV19
CASRKGGAKDEQYF TGTGCCAGCAGAAAAGGGGGCGCGAAAGACGAGCAGTACTTC TRBD1 once TRBJ2-7 TRBV6-6
CASSYPGGTGELFF TGTGCCAGCAGTTACCCCGGGGGGACCGGGGAGCTGTTTTTT TRBD2 - TRBJ2-2 TRBV6-6
CATRTANYGYTF TGTGCCACTAGGACAGCTAACTATGGCTACACCTTC - - TRBJ1-2 TRBV6-1
CAWSVRPRLAASYEQYF TGTGCCTGGAGTGTAAGGCCGAGACTAGCGGCCTCCTACGAGCAGTACTTC TRBD2 - TRBJ2-7 TRBV30
CASRGLRTSTDTQYF TGTGCCAGCAGGGGACTCCGGACCAGCACAGATACGCAGTATTTT - - TRBJ2-3 TRBV2
CAISESSTDTQYF TGTGCCATCAGTGAGTCTAGCACAGATACGCAGTATTTT - - TRBJ2-3 TRBV10-3
CASSFTAPIMELFF TGTGCCAGCAGCTTTACGGCCCCCATCATGGAACTGTTTTTT - - TRBJ1-4 TRBV5-6
CASSSGGYNEQFF TGTGCCAGCAGCTCCGGAGGGTACAATGAGCAGTTCTTC - few TRBJ2-1 TRBV11-3
CSVLGLAGAWEQYF TGCAGCGTTCTCGGACTAGCGGGAGCCTGGGAGCAGTACTTC TRBD2 - TRBJ2-7 TRBV29-1
CAISRPRPPFEQYF TGTGCCATCAGCAGACCCCGTCCTCCCTTTGAGCAGTACTTC - - TRBJ2-7 TRBV10-3
CASSRDVYEQYF TGTGCCAGCAGCCGGGACGTCTACGAGCAGTACTTC - - TRBJ2-7 TRBV2
CAISEPGQGYNEQFF TGTGCCATCAGTGAGCCGGGACAGGGTTACAATGAGCAGTTCTTC TRBD1 - TRBJ2-1 TRBV10-3
CASSPGTASYGYTF TGTGCCAGCAGTCCCGGGACAGCGTCCTATGGCTACACCTTC TRBD1 once TRBJ1-2 TRBV28
CASSPMGPSYEQYF TGTGCCAGCAGCCCTATGGGACCCAGCTACGAGCAGTACTTC - - TRBJ2-7 TRBV7-9
CASSFIGTGWGVYEQYF TGTGCCAGCAGCTTTATCGGTACAGGGTGGGGGGTCTACGAGCAGTACTTC - - TRBJ2-7 TRBV7-9
CASSIRDRFAF TGTGCCAGTAGTATTCGGGACAGGTTCGCCTTT TRBD1 - TRBJ1-6 TRBV19
CASSLHTSGQETQYF TGTGCCAGCAGCTTACACACTAGCGGTCAAGAGACCCAGTACTTC TRBD2 - TRBJ2-5 TRBV5-5
CASSQEQVGGANVLTF TGTGCCAGCAGCCAAGAACAGGTTGGTGGGGCCAACGTCCTGACTTTC - - TRBJ2-6 TRBV4-2
CASSLTPGDTEAFF TGCGCCAGCAGCTTGACCCCGGGGGACACTGAAGCTTTCTTT - - TRBJ1-1 TRBV5-1
CASSFKVVAYNEQFF TGTGCCAGCAGTTTTAAGGTGGTGGCTTACAATGAGCAGTTCTTC - - TRBJ2-1 TRBV27
CAWAYGYTF TGTGCCTGGGCATATGGCTACACCTTC - - TRBJ1-2 TRBV30
CASSEVSQRNQPQHF TGTGCCAGCAGTGAAGTATCACAGAGGAATCAGCCCCAGCATTTT - - TRBJ1-5 TRBV6-1
CASSLGVAGGREQYF TGTGCCAGCAGCTTAGGAGTAGCGGGAGGACGCGAGCAGTACTTC TRBD2 - TRBJ2-7 TRBV7-9
CASGQGASLGYEQYF TGTGCCAGCGGGCAGGGGGCCTCTTTAGGCTACGAGCAGTACTTC TRBD1 - TRBJ2-7 TRBV6-1
CASSIQNSQPQHF TGTGCCAGTAGTATCCAGAACAGTCAGCCCCAGCATTTT - medium-sized TRBJ1-5 TRBV19
CASSTQGASRKTYGYTF TGTGCCAGCAGCACTCAGGGAGCAAGCAGAAAGACCTATGGCTACACCTTC - - TRBJ1-2 TRBV7-2
CASSLVRGSGELFF TGTGCCAGCAGCTTGGTTCGAGGGAGCGGGGAGCTGTTTTTT - - TRBJ2-2 TRBV5-5
CASKGGTEAFF TGTGCCAGCAAGGGTGGAACTGAAGCTTTCTTT - - TRBJ1-1 TRBV6-5
CASSQVRGGTGFTEQYF TGCGCCAGCAGCCAAGTACGGGGAGGAACAGGGTTTACCGAGCAGTACTTC - - TRBJ2-7 TRBV4-1
CASSYIHGSNQPQHF TGTGCCAGCAGTTACATACACGGTAGCAATCAGCCCCAGCATTTT - - TRBJ1-5 TRBV2
CASSLVGTHGDIQYF TGTGCCAGCAGTTTGGTGGGCACCCATGGGGACATTCAGTACTTC - - TRBJ2-4 TRBV28
CASSLEGHGMDIQYF TGTGCCAGCAGCTTAGAGGGTCACGGTATGGACATTCAGTACTTC - - TRBJ2-4 TRBV11-2
CASSPTALNTEAFF TGTGCCAGTAGTCCGACAGCGTTGAACACTGAAGCTTTCTTT - - TRBJ1-1 TRBV19
CASSPAGTGLNEQYF TGTGCCAGCTCACCGGCGGGGACAGGGTTGAACGAGCAGTACTTC TRBD1 - TRBJ2-7 TRBV18